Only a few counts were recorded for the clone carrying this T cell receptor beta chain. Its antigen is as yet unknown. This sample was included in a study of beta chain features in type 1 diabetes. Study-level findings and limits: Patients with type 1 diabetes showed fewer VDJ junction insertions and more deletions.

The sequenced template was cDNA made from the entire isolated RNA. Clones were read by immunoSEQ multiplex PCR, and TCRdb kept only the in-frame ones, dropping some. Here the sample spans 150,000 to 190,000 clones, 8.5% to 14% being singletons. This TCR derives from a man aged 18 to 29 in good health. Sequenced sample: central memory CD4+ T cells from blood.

CDR3 DNA sequence: TGTGCCACCAGCAGAGATCTTCCATCTGGGGCCAACGTCCTGACTTTC. Its translation: CATSRDLPSGANVLTF. The chain carries TRBV15 and TRBJ2-6; D remains ambiguous. V shed 0 bases and J shed 1 base, with 7 bases lying between them. The CDR3 is made up of 16 amino acids. Germline CDR1 reads LNHNV; CDR2 reads YYDKDF (reference sequence).